The 2 T cell receptor beta chains below were found in one sample sequenced in a study of cytomegalovirus exposure and HLA in healthy donors. The primer mix had 60 Vbeta and 13 Jbeta primers. TCRdb keeps only in-frame clones here, not all; method: immunoSEQ multiplex PCR. This repertoire shows more than 95,000 clones, 77% found once; its top ten account for 13%. The source material was PBMCs. The receptors come from a woman aged 40 to 50 in good health and CMV-seropositive.

The CDR3 loop is CASSPPDRGGTEAFF. DNA for the CDR3: TGTGCCAGCAGCCCACCGGACAGGGGTGGGACTGAAGCTTTCTTT. The rearrangement joins TRBV6-1 to TRBJ1-1; 9 bases fit TRBD1. The germline V gene encodes CDR1 MNHNS and CDR2 SASEGT. V shed 6 bases, J shed 5 bases, and the junction held 10 bases outside the gene matches. The CDR3 spans 15 residues.

Here the CDR3 DNA reads TGTGCCAGCAGCCAAGCAGCGGGCTTATCCTACGAGCAGTACTTC. As protein: CASSQAAGLSYEQYF. The J gene is TRBJ2-7, the V gene TRBV14; TRBD2 is a possible D gene (6 bases). In germline, CDR1 is SGHDN, CDR2 FVKESK. The CDR3 is 15 residues long. The ends were cut back, 1 base at V and 1 base at J, with 11 bases in the middle.